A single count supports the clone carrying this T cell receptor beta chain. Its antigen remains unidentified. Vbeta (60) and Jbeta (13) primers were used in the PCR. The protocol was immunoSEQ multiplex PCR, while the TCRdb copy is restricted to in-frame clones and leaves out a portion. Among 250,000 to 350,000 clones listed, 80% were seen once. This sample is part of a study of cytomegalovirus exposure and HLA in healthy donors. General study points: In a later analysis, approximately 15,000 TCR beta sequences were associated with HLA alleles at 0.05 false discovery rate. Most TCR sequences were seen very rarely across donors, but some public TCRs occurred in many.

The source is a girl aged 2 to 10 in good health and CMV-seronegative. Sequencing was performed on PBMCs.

The CDR3 loop reads CASTDKTTSYGYTF. The CDR3 DNA sequence: TGTGCCAGCACCGACAAGACAACTAGCTATGGCTACACCTTC. V usage is TRBV28 and J usage is TRBJ1-2; unclear D gene. CDR1 and CDR2 (germline): MDHEN, SYDVKM. The CDR3 is made up of 14 amino acids. Trimming pared 7 bases from V and 4 bases from J, leaving 16 bases between.